This T cell receptor beta chain came from a study of blood T cell repertoires in COVID-19. Study information: Acute and convalescent COVID-19 specimens originated in the United States, Italy and Spain. Sample material is recorded as cDNA or gDNA derived from T cells, B-cell-depleted T cells, or PBMCs.

The germline V gene has CDR1 ENHRY and CDR2 SYGVKD. The CDR3 is 13 amino acids. Trimming at V came to 7 bases and at J to 3 bases, leaving 2 bases not matched to a gene. Authors' processing steps: Reference gene primer amplification yielded estimated nucleated cell counts. TCRdb's table, derived via immunoSEQ multiplex PCR, lists solely in-frame clones and lacks some. V, J and clone size derive from that table, while D and trimming were established from the DNA sequence. The data hold fewer than 300,000 clones, with about 70% observed a single time. The origin of this receptor is a woman older than 75 with acute or convalescent COVID-19. The sample was peripheral blood. This chain connects TRBV10-3 to TRBJ1-2; the match to TRBD1 covers 10 bases. CDR3 DNA sequence: TGTGCCATCACCGGACAGGGGGACTATGGCTACACCTTC. This encodes CAITGQGDYGYTF.